A selection of T cell receptor beta chains follows, all from one sample in a study of CD8 T cells in ankylosing spondylitis. In TCRdb, the 5' RACE reads were re-called with MiXCR into one record per CDR3 protein. The top ten hold just over 0.5% of the sample, which has some 840,000 distinct CDR3 sequences, roughly 10% seen once. Sequenced sample: blood, either unsorted or a sorted T cell fraction (not recorded which). The receptors were sampled from a male donor with ankylosing spondylitis. Both conserved end residues are part of each CDR3. The D gene is left open where the match is weak. The size field is filled for only some rows; it gives once, few, many or a size class.

TGTGCCAGCAGTTCCATCCTCCGGTGGGACACCCCTAGCACAGATACGCAGTATTTT CASSSILRWDTPSTDTQYF TRBJ2-3 NA TRBV27 NA
TGTGCCAGCAGTTACCTCGGAAGCACAGATACGCAGTATTTT CASSYLGSTDTQYF TRBJ2-3 NA TRBV27 NA
TGCGCCAGCAGCTTGGAGCGAGGGACCGGGGAGCTGTTTTTT CASSLERGTGELFF TRBJ2-2 few TRBV5-1 NA
TGCAGTGCTAGAGACGGGAAGAAGCCCTACGAGCAGTACTTC CSARDGKKPYEQYF TRBJ2-7 NA TRBV20-1 NA
TGCAGTGCTATCAATGCTCGGGGTTACCGCGGCAATCAGCCCCAGCATTTT CSAINARGYRGNQPQHF TRBJ1-5 few TRBV20-1 NA
TGCGCCAGCAGCTTGGCCAGGGTCCAGGGGGCAGGTGAGCAGTTCTTC CASSLARVQGAGEQFF TRBJ2-1 few TRBV5-1 TRBD1
TGTGCCATCAGGAACCCGACTAGCGGTAAGAGCAATGAGCAGTTCTTC CAIRNPTSGKSNEQFF TRBJ2-1 few TRBV10-3 TRBD2
TGCAGTGCTAGTGACGCCCGTGCAACTAATGAAAAACTGTTTTTT CSASDARATNEKLFF TRBJ1-4 NA TRBV20-1 NA
TGCAGTGCTAGTCTTCGGTTTACTAATGAAAAACTGTTTTTC CSASLRFTNEKLFF TRBJ1-4 NA TRBV20-1 NA
TGCGCCAGCAGACCAGGGACTAGCGGGAGGAAAAAGTTTGAGCAGTTCTTC CASRPGTSGRKKFEQFF TRBJ2-1 NA TRBV5-1 TRBD2
TGCAGTGCTAGAGATGGCGCGGGGGACGAGCAGTACTTC CSARDGAGDEQYF TRBJ2-7 NA TRBV20-1 TRBD2
TGTGCCAGCAGCTTAGTGGGTACAGGGGCCCTAAAGGGACCCCTCCACTTT CASSLVGTGALKGPLHF TRBJ1-6 many TRBV7-2 TRBD1
TGCAGTGCACCTCCACGGAGAGACACTGAAGCTTTCTTT CSAPPRRDTEAFF TRBJ1-1 many TRBV20-1 NA
TGCAGTGTCGACAGGGGGGGCTCTGGAAACACCATATATTTT CSVDRGGSGNTIYF TRBJ1-3 many TRBV20-1 TRBD1
TGTGCCAGCAGCTTACGGGCGGGAGGGACGAACAATGAGCAGTTCTTC CASSLRAGGTNNEQFF TRBJ2-1 few TRBV7-8 TRBD2
TGTGCCAGCAGCTTTTCCTTATTAGCGGGAGGGCCGGGCCAGTACTTC CASSFSLLAGGPGQYF TRBJ2-5 few TRBV7-2 TRBD2
TGTGCCAGCAGCGTATCCAATGGGGAAGCTTTCTTT CASSVSNGEAFF TRBJ1-1 few TRBV9 NA
TGCGCCAGCAGCTTGGGATCAGGGGGCTGGGAGCAGTTCTTC CASSLGSGGWEQFF TRBJ2-1 NA TRBV5-1 TRBD1
TGTGCCAGCAGCCCTCCAATGAGATGGGGAGGGGGCTCCGTTAGGCCCCAGCATTTT CASSPPMRWGGGSVRPQHF TRBJ1-5 many TRBV7-8 TRBD1
TGTGCCAGCAGTTTAGGAGACAGGGGGCTTCGTACTGAGCAGTTCTTC CASSLGDRGLRTEQFF TRBJ2-1 many TRBV12-3/TRBV12-4 TRBD1